The 7 T cell receptor beta chains given below trace back to one sample, sequenced in a study of identifying expanded T cells in peripheral blood. The method was immunoSEQ multiplex PCR; TCRdb's version includes in-frame clones alone and lacks a portion of them. Among more than 50,000 clones listed, about 80% were seen once. Sequencing used blood. These receptor sequences come from a person aged 18 to 70 in good health.

The chain combines TRBV14 with TRBJ1-3; D uncertain. Germline V lookup: CDR1 SGHDN, CDR2 FVKESK. Trimming pared 4 bases from V and 2 bases from J, leaving 9 bases between. The CDR3 covers 14 residues. CDR3 DNA: TGTGCCAGCAGCCGAGACTACACTGGAAACACCATATATTTT. It is translated as CASSRDYTGNTIYF.

The chain employs TRBV5-5 and TRBJ2-7; D may match TRBD1 or TRBD2 (5 bases each). Germline CDR1 SGHKS, CDR2 YYEKEE (reference sequence). The germline V and J ends were trimmed by 1 base and 2 bases, with 10 bases remaining between them. This CDR3 is 14 amino acids long. The CDR3 coding sequence is TGTGCCAGCAGCTTGCGGGACGGAACCTACGAGCAGTACGTC. It is translated as CASSLRDGTYEQYV.

The chain is built from TRBV20-1 and TRBJ2-3; no clear D. The germline V and J ends were trimmed by 6 bases and 6 bases, with 10 bases remaining between them. The CDR3 runs 11 residues. The germline V gene has CDR1 DFQATT and CDR2 SNEGSKA (reference sequence). In DNA, the CDR3 is TGCAGTGCCCTACTTTTTGATACGCAGTATTTT. It codes for CSALLFDTQYF.

This clone has just one count. In DNA, the CDR3 is TGTGCCAGCGCGCGCGCGGACTGGGGAAACACCATATATTTT. Translated: CASARADWGNTIYF. The chain carries TRBV6-5 and TRBJ1-3, with no clear D. Trimming stripped 8 bases from V and 4 bases from J, with 15 bases between. The CDR3 runs to 14 residues. The germline V gene has CDR1 MNHEY and CDR2 SVGAGI.

This chain links TRBV7-6 with TRBJ2-2; no clear D gene. CDR1 SGHVS and CDR2 FNYEAQ come from the germline V gene. There are 13 residues in the CDR3. The V gene lost 5 bases and the J gene lost 4 bases, with 8 bases spanning the gap. CDR3 nucleotides: TGTGCCAGCAGCACCATTCTCACCGGGGAGCTGTTTTTT. This sequence encodes CASSTILTGELFF.

The J gene is TRBJ2-2, the V gene TRBV9, with 14 bases fitting TRBD2. The V and J ends lost 3 bases and 8 bases, in that order; junction bases with no gene match: 9. The germline V gene has CDR1 SGDLS and CDR2 YYNGEE. CDR3 length equals 17 residues. CDR3 coding DNA: TGTGCCAGCAGCGAGGGACTAGCGGGAGTTAGATCTGGGGAGCTGTTTTTT. Protein: CASSEGLAGVRSGELFF. Full variable domain (missing parts from reference TRBV9 and TRBJ2-2): DSGVTQTPKHLITATGQRVTLRCSPRSGDLSVYWYQQSLDQGLQFLIQYYNGEERAKGNILERFSAQQFPDLHSELNLSSLELGDSALYFCASSEGLAGVRSGELFFGEGSRLTVL.

The genes are TRBV7-2 and TRBJ2-7; D is possibly TRBD1 or TRBD2 (5 bases each). The CDR3 length is 14 residues. V was trimmed by 0 bases and J by 1 base, leaving 7 bases between them. CDR1 and CDR2 from the germline V gene are SGHTA and FQGNSA. The CDR3: CASSLAGTSYEQYF. The CDR3 DNA follows: TGTGCCAGCAGCTTAGCAGGGACGTCCTACGAGCAGTACTTC.